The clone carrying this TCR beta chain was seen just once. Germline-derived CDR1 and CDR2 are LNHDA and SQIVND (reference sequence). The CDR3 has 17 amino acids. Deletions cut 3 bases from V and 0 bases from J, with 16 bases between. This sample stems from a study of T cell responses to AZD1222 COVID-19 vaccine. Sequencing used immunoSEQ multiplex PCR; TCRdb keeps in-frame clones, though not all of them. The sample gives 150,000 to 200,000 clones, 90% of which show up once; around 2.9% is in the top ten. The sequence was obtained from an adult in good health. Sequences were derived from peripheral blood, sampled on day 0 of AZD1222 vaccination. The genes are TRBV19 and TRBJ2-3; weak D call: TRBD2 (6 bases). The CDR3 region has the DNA TGTGCCAGTAGTATTATGGGCGCAGGGACTAGCACAGATACGCAGTATTTT. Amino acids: CASSIMGAGTSTDTQYF.